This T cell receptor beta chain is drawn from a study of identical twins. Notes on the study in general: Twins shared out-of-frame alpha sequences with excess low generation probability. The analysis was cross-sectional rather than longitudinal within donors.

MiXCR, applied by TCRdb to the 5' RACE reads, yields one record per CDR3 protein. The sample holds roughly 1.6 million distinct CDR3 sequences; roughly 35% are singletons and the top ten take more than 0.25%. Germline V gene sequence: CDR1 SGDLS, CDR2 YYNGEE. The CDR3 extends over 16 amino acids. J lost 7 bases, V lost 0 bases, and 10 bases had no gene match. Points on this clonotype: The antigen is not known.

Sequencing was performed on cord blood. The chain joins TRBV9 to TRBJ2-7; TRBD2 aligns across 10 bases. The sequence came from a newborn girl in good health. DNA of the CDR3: TGTGCCAGCAGCGTAGTCGGGACTAGCGAATACAATGAGCAGTACTTC. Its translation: CASSVVGTSEYNEQYF.